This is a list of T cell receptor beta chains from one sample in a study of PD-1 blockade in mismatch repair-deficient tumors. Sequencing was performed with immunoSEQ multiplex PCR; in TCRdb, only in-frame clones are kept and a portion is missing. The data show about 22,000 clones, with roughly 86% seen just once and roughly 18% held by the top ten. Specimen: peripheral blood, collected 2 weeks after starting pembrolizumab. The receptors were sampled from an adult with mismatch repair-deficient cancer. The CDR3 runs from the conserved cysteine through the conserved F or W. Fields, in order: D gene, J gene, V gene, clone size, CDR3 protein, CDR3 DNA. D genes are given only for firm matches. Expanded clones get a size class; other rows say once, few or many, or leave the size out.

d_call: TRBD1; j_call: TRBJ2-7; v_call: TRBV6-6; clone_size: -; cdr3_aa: CASMGQGPYEQYF; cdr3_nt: TGTGCCAGCATGGGACAGGGCCCCTACGAGCAGTACTTC
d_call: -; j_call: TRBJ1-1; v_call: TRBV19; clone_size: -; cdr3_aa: CASSIGVEAFF; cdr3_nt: TGTGCCAGTAGTATAGGAGTTGAAGCTTTCTTT
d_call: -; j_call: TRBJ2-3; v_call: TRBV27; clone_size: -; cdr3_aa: CASSPTVEDTQYF; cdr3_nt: TGTGCCAGCAGTCCTACCGTTGAAGATACGCAGTATTTT
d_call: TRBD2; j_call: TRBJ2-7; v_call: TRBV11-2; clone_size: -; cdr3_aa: CASSLYPGLASSYEQYF; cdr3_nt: TGTGCCAGCAGCTTATACCCGGGACTAGCCAGCTCCTACGAGCAGTACTTC
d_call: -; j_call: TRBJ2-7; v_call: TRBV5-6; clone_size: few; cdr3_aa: CASSLRAQGAEQYF; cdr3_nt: TGTGCCAGCAGCTTGAGGGCGCAAGGGGCAGAGCAGTACTTC
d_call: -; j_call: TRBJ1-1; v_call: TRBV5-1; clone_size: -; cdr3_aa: CASRLNTEAFF; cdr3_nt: TGCGCCAGTCGTTTGAACACTGAAGCTTTCTTT
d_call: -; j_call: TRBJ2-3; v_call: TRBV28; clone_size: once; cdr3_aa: CASSLRGARRDTQYF; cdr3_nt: TGTGCCAGCAGTTTACGGGGGGCGAGGAGAGATACGCAGTATTTT
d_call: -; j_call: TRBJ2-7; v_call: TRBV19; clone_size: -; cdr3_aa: CASSIAGQRLYEQYF; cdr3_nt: TGTGCCAGTAGTATTGCCGGGCAGCGTCTGTACGAGCAGTACTTC
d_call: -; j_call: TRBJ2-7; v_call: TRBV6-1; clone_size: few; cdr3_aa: CASSGAGRGTYEQYF; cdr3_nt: TGTGCCAGCAGTGGGGCTGGGAGAGGGACCTACGAGCAGTACTTC
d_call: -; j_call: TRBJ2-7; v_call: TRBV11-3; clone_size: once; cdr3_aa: CASSLSLPEQYF; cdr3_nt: TGTGCCAGCAGCTTATCGTTACCCGAGCAGTACTTC
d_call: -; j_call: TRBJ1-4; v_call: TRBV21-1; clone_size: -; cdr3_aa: CASSKDPPLLGYEKLFF; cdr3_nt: TGTGCCAGCAGCAAAGACCCCCCTTTACTGGGGTACGAAAAACTGTTTTTT
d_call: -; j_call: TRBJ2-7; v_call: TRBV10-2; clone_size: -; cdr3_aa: CASSGGEVLEQYF; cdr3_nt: TGCGCCAGCAGTGGGGGGGAGGTTCTCGAGCAGTACTTC
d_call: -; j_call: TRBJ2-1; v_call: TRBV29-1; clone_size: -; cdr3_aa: CSVTEQGRPFF; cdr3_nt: TGCAGCGTTACAGAACAGGGCCGGCCGTTCTTC
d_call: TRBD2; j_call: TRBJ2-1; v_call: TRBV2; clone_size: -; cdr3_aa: CASSELIVLAGNEQFF; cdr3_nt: TGTGCCAGCAGTGAATTGATTGTACTAGCGGGGAATGAGCAGTTCTTC
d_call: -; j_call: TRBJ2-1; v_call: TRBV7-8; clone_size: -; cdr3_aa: CASSLSPGGSGQFF; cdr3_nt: TGTGCCAGCAGCTTAAGCCCTGGGGGTTCGGGGCAGTTCTTC
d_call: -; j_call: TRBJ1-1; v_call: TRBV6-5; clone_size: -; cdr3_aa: CASSQRTVTNTEAFF; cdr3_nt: TGTGCCAGCAGTCAAAGGACAGTAACGAACACTGAAGCTTTCTTT
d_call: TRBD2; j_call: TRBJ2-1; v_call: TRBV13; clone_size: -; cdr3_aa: CASSSTLGLAGGRNNEQFF; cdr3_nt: TGTGCCAGCAGCTCTACACTTGGACTAGCGGGGGGGAGGAACAATGAGCAGTTCTTC
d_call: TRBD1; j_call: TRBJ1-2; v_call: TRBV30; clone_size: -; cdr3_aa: CAWRGQGRGGYTF; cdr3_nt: TGTGCCTGGAGGGGACAGGGAAGGGGAGGCTACACCTTC
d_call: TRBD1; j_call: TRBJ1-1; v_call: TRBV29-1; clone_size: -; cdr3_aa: CSVDGTGRPEAFF; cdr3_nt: TGCAGCGTTGACGGGACAGGGCGTCCTGAAGCTTTCTTT
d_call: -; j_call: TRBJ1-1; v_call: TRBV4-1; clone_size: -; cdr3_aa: CASSQAADTEAFF; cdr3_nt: TGCGCCAGCAGCCAGGCCGCGGACACTGAAGCTTTCTTT